The TCR beta chain described here comes from a study of cytomegalovirus exposure and HLA in healthy donors (dated by TCRdb to 2016 to 2017). About the full investigation: In an earlier analysis of several hundred of the donors, 250 to 350 Gb of sequence data and 90 million to 130 million unique TCR beta sequences from roughly 180 million T cells were reported. An early release covering roughly 580 HLA-typed donors comprised approximately 300 gigabases of sequencing data and approximately 80 million unique TCR sequences. Among the roughly 400 genotyped donors, roughly 80% belonged to the genetic ancestry cluster associated with self-reported Caucasian donors. The study aimed to test whether signatures of past pathogen exposure could be identified by cataloging public T cell receptors. Using immunosequencing, the study profiled T cell repertoires from some 670 subjects and related those repertoires to cytomegalovirus serostatus. In addition to the first cohort of around 670 subjects, a separate validation cohort of approximately 130 different subjects was used. High-throughput TCR immunosequencing, statistical association of individual TCRs with disease status, and machine learning were combined to predict cytomegalovirus infection status. In a later analysis, previously published TCR beta repertoires from roughly 710 donors were re-analyzed and high-resolution HLA genotyping was added so that TCR occurrence patterns could be studied. In the later analysis, no new phenotypic data were used to find candidate immune exposures; instead, reliance was placed on TCR beta sequences and their occurrence across donors. To decide whether each TCR beta V gene segment behaved as functional or pseudogenic, an earlier analysis of fewer than 750 of the donors relied on high-throughput TCR beta sequencing. Donor age, sex, ethnicity and CMV serostatus were compiled alongside the repertoire data. Genome-wide SNP genotypes for about 55% of the roughly 670 donors were used in a later genetic analysis, which treated that subset as a discovery cohort. All discovery cohort repertoires had been generated on a single sequencing platform. Class I and class II HLA loci were covered by the typing at four-digit resolution. The number of donors typed differed by locus, with roughly 629-640 for A, B, C, DRB1 and DQB1, 522 for DQA1, nearly 610 for DPA1, and about 450 for DPB1. About five DR-DQ haplotypes were treated as single units for association and clustering because of strong linkage in the cohort. Across 398 genotyped donors of the cohort, an average of roughly 200,000 unique TCR beta nucleotide sequences per donor were sequenced, and 15% to 20% of those sequences were non-productive. The study at large found these results: Across donors, most TCR sequences were observed very rarely, whereas some public TCRs were present in many individuals. In an earlier analysis of around 500 of the donors, most TCR beta V segments appeared in productive rearrangements about 87% or about 30% of the time, broadly matching IMGT annotations. According to a later analysis, most CMV-associated TCR beta chains appeared to be HLA-restricted, and the HLA associations seemed to be driven largely by CMV exposure. In a later analysis, TCR association rates were found to vary across HLA loci, with the most associated TCRs seen for DRB1 alleles and the fewest for HLA-C alleles. In the study, about 150 TCR beta chains were listed as associated with cytomegalovirus. Correlated functional status among segregating V segments might reflect linkage disequilibrium, but an unknown experimental factor could not be ruled out. Some IMGT-functional V segments, including TRBV6-2 and TRBV6-3, could not be distinguished by the 87-base-pair reads and were therefore excluded. In a later genetic analysis, fewer N-insertions in productive TCRs were reported among donors in an Asian-associated ancestry cluster than the 666-donor mean. A cluster of highly shared sequence variants was judged likely to be a technical artifact of the sequencing pipeline. A later analysis reported that several top co-occurrence clusters appeared linked to parvovirus B19, influenza, CMV and Epstein-Barr virus. A further reported finding was that TCR beta sequences accurately predicted the HLA-A and HLA-B alleles for most subjects in the first cohort. A later analysis associated around 16,000 TCR beta sequences with specific HLA alleles at a false discovery rate of 0.05. The authors suggested that the approach could potentially be generalized to other disease states and immunological phenotypes. The classifier was reported to diagnose cytomegalovirus status with high specificity and sensitivity in both the original and validation cohorts. A few of the identified cytomegalovirus-associated TCR beta chains were confirmed in vitro to be specific for cytomegalovirus antigens. Assigning TCR associations to individual alleles was difficult when HLA alleles, especially DR and DQ, strongly co-occurred. Immune exposure information for the cohort was limited to CMV serostatus. The earlier analysis of some 560 of the donors excluded seventeen rarely observed V segments, including chromosome 9 orphons, because counts were too low. In a later genetic analysis, a missense DCLRE1C variant was associated with V-gene and J-gene trimming of TCR beta chains, and the association was replicated in an independent cohort. Only TCR beta chains were sequenced in this cohort, and the absence of alpha or paired-chain data limited detectable features. Because HLA typing was unavailable for some donors at each locus, only the typed subset was used in association tests. Sequencing depth was assumed to be roughly uniform across donors in the presence/absence analyses, though that assumption may not hold. In a later analysis, HLA-associated TCR beta chains showed more clonal expansion and lower generation probabilities than non-associated chains that were equally common.

The cohort was made up of approximately 700 healthy bone marrow donors. At the time of sampling, every cohort member was nominally healthy, though immune exposures that went unrecorded were likely present. The donor tested CMV seropositive, placing the donor among the 290 or so seropositive members of the cohort. A peripheral blood sample was collected from each donor, and TCR beta sequencing was performed on peripheral blood mononuclear cells. The Qiagen DNeasy Blood Extraction Kit was used to extract genomic DNA from the blood cell samples. CDR1 and CDR2, looked up from the germline V gene, are SNHLY and FYNNEI. From the cysteine up to the phenylalanine, the CDR3 has a length of 12 residues. Just CDR3 DNA is preserved here, 36 bases in frame from base 1. The trim is 8 bases for V and 5 bases for J, with a gap of 9 bases between the germline ends. Worth noting for this clone: Its antigen is not yet known. Base qualities are not at hand, and no much larger clone is one base apart.

To prepare the library, the immunoSEQ multiplex PCR assay was applied. A mixture of 60 forward primers for TCR Vbeta segments and 13 reverse primers for TCR Jbeta segments was used in the multiplex PCR. Amplification of the CDR3 region of rearranged TCR beta genes was performed with a multiplex PCR assay on genomic DNA. The Illumina HiSeq System was used to sequence the amplified TCR beta libraries as 87-base-pair reads. The paper's data handling went like this. Across the 500 to 750 repertoires, a later analysis counted approximately 83 million unique TCR beta chains, roughly 11 million of which were shared by at least two donors. To remove PCR and sequencing errors, raw reads were error-corrected and collapsed into unique sequences using a nearest-neighbor algorithm that merged closely related sequences. V, D and J gene segments were assigned by aligning CDR3 sequences to IMGT reference sequences. Each retained sequence needed at least a six-nucleotide match to both a V gene segment and a J gene segment. A rearrangement was called productive if the CDR3 had no stop codons and remained in frame with V and J, and every other rearrangement was called non-productive. Following IMGT convention, CDR3 was defined as the stretch from the second conserved V-encoded cysteine to the conserved J-encoded phenylalanine. In an earlier analysis of just under 600 of the donors, sequences lacking an unambiguous match to a single V gene segment were excluded. In an earlier analysis of several hundred of the donors, a V segment was called functional when productive rearrangements were above 56.7%, and segregating when the standard deviation between donors exceeded 5%. A statistical classification framework was developed to diagnose cytomegalovirus status using the catalog of TCR beta chain sequences. V and J gene assignment, in a later analysis, came from comparing TCR nucleotide sequences with IMGT/GENE-DB human TR gene sequences. In a later analysis, CDR3 sequences and most-parsimonious VDJ recombination scenarios were assigned using the TCRdist pipeline. In a later analysis, each TCR beta chain was defined by its CDR3 amino acid sequence together with its V-gene family, and reads without a unique V-gene family were excluded. As a way to deal with suspected cross-contamination and a sequencing artifact, a later analysis dropped hundreds of nucleotide sequences that were highly shared and had low generation probability. For each public chain, a later analysis derived a clonal expansion index from normalized ranks of inferred template counts within each repertoire. In a later analysis, generation probabilities were computed with a VDJ recombination model fitted to out-of-frame rearrangements, and the resulting probabilities were checked against IGoR. A later analysis scored TCR-TCR, TCR-HLA and TCR-CMV co-occurrence with hypergeometric tests, applying a repertoire-size bias correction to TCR pairs. In a later analysis, false discovery rates were estimated by permuting HLA or CMV assignments 20 times. In a later analysis, co-occurring TCRs were grouped with DBSCAN, and TCRdist sequence similarity was added when clustering was performed within HLA-allele-positive subsets. Repertoires with fewer than 30,000 or more than 120,000 public chains were left out of co-occurrence clustering, as were several repertoires with anomalous nucleotide sharing. TCRdb re-hosts the immuneACCESS table, in-frame sequences only. Its copies lack some clones; in the studies checked, an unresolved V gene accounts for under half of them, and the cause for the rest is not known. V, J and clone size were drawn from that table, and D and trimming were deduced from the DNA. The sample table records about 260,000 clones; roughly 86% of these occur just once. Together, the top ten hold 2% of the sample.

This chain joins TRBV2 to TRBJ1-4, and the D gene may be TRBD1, 5 bases matching. The receptor comes from a woman between 35 and 50 years old in good health and CMV-seropositive. Sequences were obtained from PBMCs. Read as DNA, the sequence is TGTGCCAGCGGGGGGTCGAATGAAAAACTGTTTTTT. Translation gives CASGGSNEKLFF.